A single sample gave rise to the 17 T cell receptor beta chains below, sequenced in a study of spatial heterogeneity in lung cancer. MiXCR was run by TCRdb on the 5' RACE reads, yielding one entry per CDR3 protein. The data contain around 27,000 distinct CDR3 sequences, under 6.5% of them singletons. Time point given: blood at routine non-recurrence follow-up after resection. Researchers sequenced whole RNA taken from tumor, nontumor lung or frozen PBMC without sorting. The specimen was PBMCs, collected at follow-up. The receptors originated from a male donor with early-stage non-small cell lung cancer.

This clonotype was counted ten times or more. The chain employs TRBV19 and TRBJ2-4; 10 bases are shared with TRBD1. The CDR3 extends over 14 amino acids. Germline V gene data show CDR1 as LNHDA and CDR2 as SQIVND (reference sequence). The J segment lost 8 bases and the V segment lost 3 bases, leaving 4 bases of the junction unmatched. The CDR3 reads CASSMTGGWDIQYF. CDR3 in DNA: TGTGCCAGTAGTATGACAGGGGGCTGGGACATTCAGTACTTC.

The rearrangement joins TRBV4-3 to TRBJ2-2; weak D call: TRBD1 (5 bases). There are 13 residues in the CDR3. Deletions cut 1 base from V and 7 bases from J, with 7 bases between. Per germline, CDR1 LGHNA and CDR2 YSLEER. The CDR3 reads CASSQVRGGELFF. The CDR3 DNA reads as TGCGCCAGCAGCCAAGTTAGGGGCGGGGAGCTGTTTTTT.

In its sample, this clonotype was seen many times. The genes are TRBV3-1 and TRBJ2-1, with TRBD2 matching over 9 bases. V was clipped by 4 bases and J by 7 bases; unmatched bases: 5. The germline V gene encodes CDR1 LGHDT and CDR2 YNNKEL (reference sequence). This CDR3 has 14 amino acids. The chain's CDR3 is CASSRVAGVNEQFF. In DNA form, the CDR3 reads TGTGCCAGCAGCCGGGTAGCGGGAGTAAATGAGCAGTTCTTC.

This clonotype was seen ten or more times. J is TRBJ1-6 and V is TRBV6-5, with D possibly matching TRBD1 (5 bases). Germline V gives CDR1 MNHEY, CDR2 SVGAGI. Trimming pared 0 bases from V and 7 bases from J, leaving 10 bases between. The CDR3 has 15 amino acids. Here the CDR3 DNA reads TGTGCCAGCAGTTACTCGGGGGGGAGGAATTCACCCCTCCACTTT. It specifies CASSYSGGRNSPLHF.

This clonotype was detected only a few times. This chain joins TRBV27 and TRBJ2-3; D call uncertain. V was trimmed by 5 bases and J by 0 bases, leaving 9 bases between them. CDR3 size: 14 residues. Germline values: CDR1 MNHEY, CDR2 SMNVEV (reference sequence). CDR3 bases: TGTGCCAGCAGTGCCGTGCGGAGCACAGATACGCAGTATTTT. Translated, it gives CASSAVRSTDTQYF.

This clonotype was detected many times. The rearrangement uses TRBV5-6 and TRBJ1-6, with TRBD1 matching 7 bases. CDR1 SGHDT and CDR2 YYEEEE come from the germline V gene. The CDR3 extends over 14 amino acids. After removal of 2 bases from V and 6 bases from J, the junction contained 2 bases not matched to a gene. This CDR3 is CASSLGGGNSPLHF. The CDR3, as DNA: TGTGCCAGCAGCTTAGGGGGCGGTAATTCACCCCTCCACTTT.

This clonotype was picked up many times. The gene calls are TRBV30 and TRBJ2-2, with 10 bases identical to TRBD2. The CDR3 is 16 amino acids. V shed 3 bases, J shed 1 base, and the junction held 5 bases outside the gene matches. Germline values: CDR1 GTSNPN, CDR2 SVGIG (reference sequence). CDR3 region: CAWRDRLAGNTGELFF. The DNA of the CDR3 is TGTGCCTGGAGAGATAGACTAGCGGGGAACACCGGGGAGCTGTTTTTT.

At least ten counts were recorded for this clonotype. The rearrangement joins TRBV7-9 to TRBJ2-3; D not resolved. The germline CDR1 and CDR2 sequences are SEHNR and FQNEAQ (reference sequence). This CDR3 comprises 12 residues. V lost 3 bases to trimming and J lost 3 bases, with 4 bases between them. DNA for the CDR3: TGTGCCAGCAGCTTGCATACAGATACGCAGTATTTT. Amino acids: CASSLHTDTQYF.

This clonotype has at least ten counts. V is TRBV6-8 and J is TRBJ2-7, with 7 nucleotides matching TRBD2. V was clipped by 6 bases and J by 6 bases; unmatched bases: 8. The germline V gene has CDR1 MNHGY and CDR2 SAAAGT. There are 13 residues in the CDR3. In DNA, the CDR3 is TGTGCCAGCAGGCTAGCGGAAACCGGCGAGCAGTACGTC. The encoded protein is CASRLAETGEQYV.

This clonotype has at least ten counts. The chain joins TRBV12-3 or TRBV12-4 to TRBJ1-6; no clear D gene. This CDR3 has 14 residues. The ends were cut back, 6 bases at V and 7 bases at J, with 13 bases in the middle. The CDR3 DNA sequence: TGTGCCAGCAGGCCTTTTACGTTGAATTCACCCCTCCACTTT. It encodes CASRPFTLNSPLHF.

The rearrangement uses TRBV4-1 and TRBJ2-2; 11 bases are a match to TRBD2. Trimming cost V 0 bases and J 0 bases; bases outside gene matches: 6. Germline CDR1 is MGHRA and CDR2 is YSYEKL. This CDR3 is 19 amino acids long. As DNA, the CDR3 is TGCGCCAGCAGCCAAGATCCGGATAGCGGGAGGGCGAACACCGGGGAGCTGTTTTTT. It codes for CASSQDPDSGRANTGELFF.

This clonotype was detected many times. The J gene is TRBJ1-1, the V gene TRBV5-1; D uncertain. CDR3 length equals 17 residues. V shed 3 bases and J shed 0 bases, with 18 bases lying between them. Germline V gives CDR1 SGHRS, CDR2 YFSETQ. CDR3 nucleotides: TGCGCCAGCAGCTGGCGAGAAACCGACGAGTTGAACACTGAAGCTTTCTTT. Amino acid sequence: CASSWRETDELNTEAFF.

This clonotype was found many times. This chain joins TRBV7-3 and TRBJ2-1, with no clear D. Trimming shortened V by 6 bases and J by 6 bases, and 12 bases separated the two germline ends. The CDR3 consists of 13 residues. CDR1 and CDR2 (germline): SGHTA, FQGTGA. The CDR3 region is CASSLQPSNEQFF. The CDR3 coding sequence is TGTGCCAGCAGTCTCCAGCCCAGCAATGAGCAGTTCTTC.

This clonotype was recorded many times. CDR3: CASSLEGVDGYTF. The CDR3 DNA is TGTGCCAGCAGTTTAGAGGGGGTAGATGGCTACACCTTC. V gene TRBV12-3 or TRBV12-4 combines with J gene TRBJ1-2; D is perhaps TRBD1 (6 bases). The CDR3 extends over 13 amino acids. V lost 1 base and J 6 bases, leaving 9 bases between the germline ends.

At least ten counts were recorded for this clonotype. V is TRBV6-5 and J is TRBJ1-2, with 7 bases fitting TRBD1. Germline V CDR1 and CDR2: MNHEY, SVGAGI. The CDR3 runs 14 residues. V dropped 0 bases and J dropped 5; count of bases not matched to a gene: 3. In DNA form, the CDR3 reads TGTGCCAGCAGTTACTCATCAGGGGGTTATGGCTACACCTTC. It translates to CASSYSSGGYGYTF.

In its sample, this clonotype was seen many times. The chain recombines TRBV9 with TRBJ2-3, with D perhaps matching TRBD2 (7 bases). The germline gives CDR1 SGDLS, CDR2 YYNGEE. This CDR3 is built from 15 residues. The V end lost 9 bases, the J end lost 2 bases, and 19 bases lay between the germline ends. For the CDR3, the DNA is TGTGCCACGGGCCGCGGGGGCGTCGTCACAGATACGCAGTATTTT. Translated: CATGRGGVVTDTQYF.

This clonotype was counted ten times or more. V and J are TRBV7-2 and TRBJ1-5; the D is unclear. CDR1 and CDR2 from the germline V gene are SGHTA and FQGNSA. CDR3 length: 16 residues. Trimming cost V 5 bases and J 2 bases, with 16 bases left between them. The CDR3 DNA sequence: TGTGCCAGCAGCCCCCGAGGTTCGGTAGGCAATCAGCCCCAGCATTTT. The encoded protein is CASSPRGSVGNQPQHF.